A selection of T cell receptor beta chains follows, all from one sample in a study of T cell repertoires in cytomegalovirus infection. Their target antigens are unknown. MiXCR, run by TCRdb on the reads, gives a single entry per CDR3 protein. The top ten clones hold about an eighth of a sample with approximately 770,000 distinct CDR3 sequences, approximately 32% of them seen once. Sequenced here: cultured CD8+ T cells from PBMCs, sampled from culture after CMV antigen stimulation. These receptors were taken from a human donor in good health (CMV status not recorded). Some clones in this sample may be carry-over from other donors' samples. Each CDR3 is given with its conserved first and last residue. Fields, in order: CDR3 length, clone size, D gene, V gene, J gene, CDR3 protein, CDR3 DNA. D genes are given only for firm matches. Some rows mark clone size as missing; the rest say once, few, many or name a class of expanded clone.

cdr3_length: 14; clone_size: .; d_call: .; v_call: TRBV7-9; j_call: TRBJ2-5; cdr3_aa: CASSLVGPVETQYF; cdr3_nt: TGTGCCAGCAGCTTAGTAGGGCCGGTGGAGACCCAGTACTTC
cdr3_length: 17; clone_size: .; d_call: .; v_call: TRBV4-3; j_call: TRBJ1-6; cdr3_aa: CASSQDQGISYNSPLHF; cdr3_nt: TGCGCCAGCAGCCAAGATCAGGGAATCTCCTATAATTCACCCCTCCACTTT
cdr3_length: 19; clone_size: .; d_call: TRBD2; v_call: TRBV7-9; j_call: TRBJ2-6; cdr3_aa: CASSLLVAGVRSGANVLTF; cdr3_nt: TGTGCCAGCAGCTTATTGGTAGCGGGGGTCCGTTCTGGGGCCAACGTCCTGACTTTC
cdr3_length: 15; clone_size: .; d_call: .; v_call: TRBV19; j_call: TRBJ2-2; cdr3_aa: CASSKGIRGTGELFF; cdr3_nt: TGTGCCAGTAGTAAGGGGATCCGAGGGACCGGGGAGCTGTTTTTT
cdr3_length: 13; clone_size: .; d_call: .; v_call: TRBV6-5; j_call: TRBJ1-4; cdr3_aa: CASSYSGAEKLFF; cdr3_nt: TGTGCCAGCAGTTACTCGGGCGCTGAAAAACTGTTTTTT
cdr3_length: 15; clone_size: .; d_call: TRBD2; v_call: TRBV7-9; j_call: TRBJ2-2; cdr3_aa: CASSQPGLDTGELFF; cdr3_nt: TGTGCCAGCAGCCAACCAGGACTAGACACCGGGGAGCTGTTTTTT
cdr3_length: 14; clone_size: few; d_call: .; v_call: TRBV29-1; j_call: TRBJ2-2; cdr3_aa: CSVESDPNTGELFF; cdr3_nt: TGCAGCGTGGAGAGCGACCCGAACACCGGGGAGCTGTTTTTT
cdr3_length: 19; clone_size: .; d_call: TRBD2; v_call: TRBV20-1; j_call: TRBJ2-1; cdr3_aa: CSARGAGLAGRSSYNEQFF; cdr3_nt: TGCAGTGCTAGGGGGGCTGGTCTAGCGGGGCGATCCTCCTACAATGAGCAGTTCTTC
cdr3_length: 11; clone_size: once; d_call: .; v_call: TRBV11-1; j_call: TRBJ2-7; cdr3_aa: CASSLLNEQYF; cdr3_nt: TGTGCCAGCAGCTTGTTAAACGAGCAGTACTTC
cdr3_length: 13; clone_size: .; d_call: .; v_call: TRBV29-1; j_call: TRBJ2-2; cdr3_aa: CSVGGSNTGELFF; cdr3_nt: TGCAGCGTGGGCGGGTCGAACACCGGGGAGCTGTTTTTT
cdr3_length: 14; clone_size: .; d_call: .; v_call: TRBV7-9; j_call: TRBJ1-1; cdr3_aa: CASSSYKMNTEAFF; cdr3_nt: TGTGCCAGCAGCTCATATAAGATGAACACTGAAGCTTTCTTT
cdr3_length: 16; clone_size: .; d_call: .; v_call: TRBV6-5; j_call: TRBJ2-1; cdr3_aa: CASSYEKGGSYNEQFF; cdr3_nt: TGTGCCAGCAGTTACGAGAAGGGGGGTTCCTACAATGAGCAGTTCTTC
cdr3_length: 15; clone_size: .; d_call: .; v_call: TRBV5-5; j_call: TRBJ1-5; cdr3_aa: CASSLGRGDNQPQHF; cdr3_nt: TGTGCCAGCAGCTTGGGAAGGGGAGACAATCAGCCCCAGCATTTT
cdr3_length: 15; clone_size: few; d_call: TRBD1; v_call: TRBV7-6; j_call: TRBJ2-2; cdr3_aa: CASSRDRVDTGELFF; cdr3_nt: TGTGCCAGCAGCCGCGACAGGGTAGACACCGGGGAGCTGTTTTTT
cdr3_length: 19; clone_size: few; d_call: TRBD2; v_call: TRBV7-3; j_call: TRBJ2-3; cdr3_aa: CASSSTSGGPPRSGGTQYF; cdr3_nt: TGTGCCAGCAGCTCGACTAGCGGGGGGCCACCCCGATCCGGAGGCACGCAGTATTTT
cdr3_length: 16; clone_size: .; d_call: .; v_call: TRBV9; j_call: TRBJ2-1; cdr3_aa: CASSVGAQGGYNEQFF; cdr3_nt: TGTGCCAGCAGCGTAGGGGCGCAAGGGGGGTACAATGAGCAGTTCTTC
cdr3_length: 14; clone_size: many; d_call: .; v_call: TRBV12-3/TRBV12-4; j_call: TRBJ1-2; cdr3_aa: CASSLSPPNYGYTF; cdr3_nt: TGTGCCAGCAGTTTAAGTCCCCCTAACTATGGCTACACCTTC
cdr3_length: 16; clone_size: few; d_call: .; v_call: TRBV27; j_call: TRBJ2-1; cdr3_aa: CASSLKGPLMGNEQFF; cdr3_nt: TGTGCCAGCAGTTTAAAGGGGCCCCTTATGGGGAATGAGCAGTTCTTC
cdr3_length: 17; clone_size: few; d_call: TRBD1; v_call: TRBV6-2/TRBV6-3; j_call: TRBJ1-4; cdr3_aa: CASSSGTGEDLGEKLFF; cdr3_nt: TGTGCCAGCAGTTCCGGGACAGGGGAAGATTTGGGAGAAAAACTGTTTTTT
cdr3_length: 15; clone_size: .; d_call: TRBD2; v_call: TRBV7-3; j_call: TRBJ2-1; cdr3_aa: CASSPTGGPYKEQFF; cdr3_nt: TGTGCCAGCAGCCCAACGGGGGGACCCTACAAAGAGCAGTTCTTC
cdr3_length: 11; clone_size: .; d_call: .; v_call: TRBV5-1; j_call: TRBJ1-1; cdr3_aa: CASSSGLRAFF; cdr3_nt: TGCGCCAGCAGCTCGGGACTCCGAGCTTTCTTT
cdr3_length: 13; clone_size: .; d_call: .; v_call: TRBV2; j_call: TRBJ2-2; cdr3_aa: CANSAGITGELFF; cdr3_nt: TGTGCCAACTCTGCAGGGATCACCGGGGAGCTGTTTTTT
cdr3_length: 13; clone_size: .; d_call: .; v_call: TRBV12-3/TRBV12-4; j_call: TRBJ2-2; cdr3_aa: CASSSHRAGELFF; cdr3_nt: TGTGCCAGCAGTTCCCACAGGGCCGGGGAGCTGTTTTTT
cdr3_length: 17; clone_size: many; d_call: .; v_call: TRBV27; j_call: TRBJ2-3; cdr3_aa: CASSQYTSEASTDTQYF; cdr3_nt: TGTGCCAGCAGTCAATATACCTCCGAAGCGAGCACAGATACGCAGTATTTT
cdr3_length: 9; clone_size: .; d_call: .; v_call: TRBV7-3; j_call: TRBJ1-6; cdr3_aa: CASSLRWDF; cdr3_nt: TGTGCCAGCAGCTTAAGGTGGGACTTT
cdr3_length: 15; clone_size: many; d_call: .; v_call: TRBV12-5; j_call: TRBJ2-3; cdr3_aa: CASALGRGSTNTQYF; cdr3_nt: TGTGCTAGTGCCCTAGGACGGGGGTCCACCAATACGCAGTATTTT
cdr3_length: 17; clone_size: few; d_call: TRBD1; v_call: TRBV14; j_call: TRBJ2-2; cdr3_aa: CASSQKPGQPNTGELFF; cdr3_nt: TGTGCCAGCAGCCAAAAACCGGGACAGCCGAACACCGGGGAGCTGTTTTTT
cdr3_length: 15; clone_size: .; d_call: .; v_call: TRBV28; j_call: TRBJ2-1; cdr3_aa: CASSPTGFSYNEQFF; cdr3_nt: TGTGCCAGCAGTCCTACCGGTTTCTCCTACAATGAGCAGTTCTTC
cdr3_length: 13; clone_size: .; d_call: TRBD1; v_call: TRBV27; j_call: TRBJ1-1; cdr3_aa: CASTPGGWAEAFF; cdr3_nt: TGTGCCAGCACCCCAGGGGGATGGGCTGAAGCTTTCTTT
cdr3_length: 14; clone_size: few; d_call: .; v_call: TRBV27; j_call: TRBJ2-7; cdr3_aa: CASSLRVDAAEQYF; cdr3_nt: TGTGCCAGCAGTTTAAGGGTCGATGCCGCCGAGCAGTACTTC
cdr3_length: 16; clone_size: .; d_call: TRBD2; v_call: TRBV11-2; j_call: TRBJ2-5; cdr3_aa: CASSTWTSGPPETQYF; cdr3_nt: TGTGCCAGCAGCACCTGGACTAGCGGGCCTCCAGAGACCCAGTACTTC
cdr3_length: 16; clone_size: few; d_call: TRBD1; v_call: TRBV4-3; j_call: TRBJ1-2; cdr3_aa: CASSQDRTDRTYGYTF; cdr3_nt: TGCGCCAGCAGCCAAGATCGGACGGACAGGACATACGGCTACACCTTC
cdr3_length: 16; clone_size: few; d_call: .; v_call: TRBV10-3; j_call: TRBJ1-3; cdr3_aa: CAISERYTDSGNTIYF; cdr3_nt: TGTGCCATCAGTGAACGGTACACCGACTCTGGAAACACCATATATTTT
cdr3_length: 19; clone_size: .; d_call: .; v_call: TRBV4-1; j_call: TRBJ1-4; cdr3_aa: CASSQDQGLLTATNEKLFF; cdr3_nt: TGCGCCAGCAGCCAAGATCAAGGTCTTCTGACTGCAACTAATGAAAAACTGTTTTTT
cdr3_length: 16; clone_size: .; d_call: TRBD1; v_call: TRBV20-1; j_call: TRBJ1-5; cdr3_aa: CSAREAGQNFNQPQHF; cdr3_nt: TGCAGTGCTAGAGAAGCGGGACAGAATTTCAATCAGCCCCAGCATTTT
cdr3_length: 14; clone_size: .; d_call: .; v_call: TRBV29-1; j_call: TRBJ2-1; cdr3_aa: CSVEETGAGNEQFF; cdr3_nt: TGCAGCGTTGAAGAAACAGGGGCGGGGAATGAGCAGTTCTTC
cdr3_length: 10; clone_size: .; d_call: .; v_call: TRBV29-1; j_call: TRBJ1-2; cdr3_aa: CSVDDLGYTF; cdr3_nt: TGCAGCGTTGATGATTTAGGCTACACCTTC
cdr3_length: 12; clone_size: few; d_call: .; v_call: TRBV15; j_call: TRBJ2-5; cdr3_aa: CATLDSQETQYF; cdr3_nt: TGTGCCACCTTGGACAGCCAAGAGACCCAGTACTTC
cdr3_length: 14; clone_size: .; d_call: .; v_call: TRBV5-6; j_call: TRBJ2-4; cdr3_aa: CASSGTTGKNIQYF; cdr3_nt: TGTGCCAGCAGCGGGACGACAGGAAAAAACATTCAGTACTTC
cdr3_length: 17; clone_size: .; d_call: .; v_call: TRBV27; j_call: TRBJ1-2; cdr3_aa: CASRQGLGLYTNYGYTF; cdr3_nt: TGTGCCAGCAGACAAGGCTTGGGACTCTACACTAACTATGGCTACACCTTC
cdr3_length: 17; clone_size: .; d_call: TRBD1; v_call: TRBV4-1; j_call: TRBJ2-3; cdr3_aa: CASSQVRRGQGRDTQYF; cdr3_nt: TGTGCCAGCAGCCAAGTTAGAAGGGGACAGGGGAGAGATACGCAGTATTTT
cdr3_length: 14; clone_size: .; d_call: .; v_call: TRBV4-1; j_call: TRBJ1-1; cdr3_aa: CASSQERSYTEAFF; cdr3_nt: TGCGCCAGCAGCCAAGAACGAAGTTACACTGAAGCTTTCTTT
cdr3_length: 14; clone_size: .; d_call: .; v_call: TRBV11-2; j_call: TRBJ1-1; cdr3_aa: CASSLAGAVTEAFF; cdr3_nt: TGTGCCAGCAGCTTGGCGGGGGCGGTTACTGAAGCTTTCTTT
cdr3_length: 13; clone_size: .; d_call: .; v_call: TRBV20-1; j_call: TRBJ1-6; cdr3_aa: CSAPRGYNSPLHF; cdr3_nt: TGCAGTGCCCCTCGGGGGTATAATTCACCCCTCCACTTT
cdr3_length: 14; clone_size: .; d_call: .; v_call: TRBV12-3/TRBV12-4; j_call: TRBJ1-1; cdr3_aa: CASSYSHRSTEAFF; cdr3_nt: TGTGCCAGCAGTTACTCGCACAGAAGCACTGAAGCTTTCTTT
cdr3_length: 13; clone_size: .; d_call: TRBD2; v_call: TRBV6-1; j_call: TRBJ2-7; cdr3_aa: CASSLGGGPEQYF; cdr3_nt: TGTGCCAGCAGCCTCGGCGGGGGTCCCGAGCAGTACTTC